At least ten counts were recorded for the clone carrying this TCR beta chain. This entry comes from a study of low-dose radiotherapy and immunotherapy resistance in tumors. The CDR3 extends over 16 amino acids. CDR1 is LNHNV, CDR2 YYDKDF, per germline (reference sequence). The V and J ends lost 4 bases and 2 bases, in that order; junction bases with no gene match: 11. The time point is: before trial treatment. Gene-specific TRAV and TRBV primers were used for first-strand cDNA, covering alpha and beta chains. TCRs underwent roughly 19 PCR cycles of amplification with a constant-region primer and V-primer adapter. mRNA that had been isolated underwent amplification through in vitro transcription. TCRdb processed the reads anew with MiXCR; each CDR3 protein has one entry. The table includes about 39,000 distinct CDR3 sequences, roughly 28% detected once.

This specimen was PBMCs, taken before treatment. The source is a male donor with gallbladder cancer. The gene calls are TRBV15 and TRBJ2-7, with TRBD1 identical over 7 bases. In DNA form, the CDR3 reads TGTGCCACCAGCATCTTCCGGGACAGCGCGACCTACGAGCAGTACTTC. This encodes CATSIFRDSATYEQYF.